Given below is one T cell receptor beta chain in context. Its antigen is unknown. The sample is drawn from a study of beta chain features in type 1 diabetes. General study findings and limits: More deletions and fewer insertions at VDJ junctions were found in patients with type 1 diabetes. Moderate but significant shortening of TCRB CDR3s was recorded in all four CD4+ subsets from Type 1 diabetes patients.

In total, each donor contributed a single heparinised blood draw that averaged about 110 mL. The V gene's germline CDR1 is WSHSY and CDR2 SAAADI. The trim removed 6 bases at V and 0 bases at J, leaving 7 bases unmatched. The CDR3 sequence is 16 residues long. Expressed TCRB transcripts got sequenced, as all isolated RNA was reverse transcribed. Sequencing used immunoSEQ multiplex PCR; TCRdb keeps in-frame clones, though not all of them. The sample consists of more than 300,000 clones, around a tenth of them appearing once. Sample: central memory CD4+ T cells from blood. This chain connects TRBV10-2 to TRBJ2-3; the match to TRBD1 covers 9 bases. The receptor was isolated from a young man with type 1 diabetes. The CDR3 loop is CASRGGQGTSTDTQYF. The CDR3 DNA sequence: TGCGCCAGCAGGGGGGGACAGGGCACTAGCACAGATACGCAGTATTTT.